A selection of T cell receptor beta chains follows, all from one sample in a study of shared clonotypes between healthy human individuals. Sequencing was performed with immunoSEQ multiplex PCR; in TCRdb, only in-frame clones are kept and a portion is missing. In the table there are about 2 million clones, roughly 94% of which are singletons. Material: naive CD4+ T cells sorted from blood. These receptors all come from a man between 18 and 29 years old in good health. Each CDR3 is given with its conserved first and last residue. The D gene is left open where the match is weak. Clone sizes are given selectively: once, few, many, or a class where the clone is expanded.

TRBV21-1	NA	TRBJ2-7	NA	TGTGCCAGCAGCAAACCCGCCCACGAGCAGTACTTC	CASSKPAHEQYF
TRBV7-9	once	TRBJ1-1	NA	TGTGCCAGCAGCCCGTGGGGCAACACTGAAGCTTTCTTT	CASSPWGNTEAFF
TRBV7-2	once	TRBJ2-3	NA	TGTGCCAGCAGCTACCCCGGCCTGGCGCAGTATTTT	CASSYPGLAQYF
TRBV11-2	NA	TRBJ2-7	NA	TGTGCCAGCAGCTTAAACAGGGTGACCTACGAGCAGTACTTC	CASSLNRVTYEQYF
TRBV2	NA	TRBJ2-7	NA	TGTGCCAGCAGTGTAGATGGATTCGAGCAGTACTTC	CASSVDGFEQYF
TRBV27	NA	TRBJ1-4	TRBD1	TGTGCCAGCAGTCCGACAGGGATTGGCGAAAAACTGTTTTTT	CASSPTGIGEKLFF
TRBV4-3	NA	TRBJ2-7	TRBD1	TGCGCCAGCAGCTTGACCCGGGACAGGGACGAGCAGTACTTC	CASSLTRDRDEQYF
TRBV5-1	NA	TRBJ1-1	TRBD1	TGCGCCAGCAGCTTTCAGAGACAGGGGGCCCAGAACACTGAAGCTTTCTTT	CASSFQRQGAQNTEAFF
TRBV4-1	NA	TRBJ1-5	TRBD1	TGCGCCAGCAGCCCTACAGGGGGCTTGGGCAATCAGCCCCAGCATTTT	CASSPTGGLGNQPQHF
TRBV25-1	NA	TRBJ2-1	TRBD1	TGTGCCAGCAGTGACCTCTTGGGACAGGGGAGCTACAATGAGCAGTTCTTC	CASSDLLGQGSYNEQFF
TRBV7-6	NA	TRBJ2-3	NA	TGTGCCAGCAGCTGGAGCACAGATACGCAGTATTTT	CASSWSTDTQYF
TRBV5-1	once	TRBJ2-7	TRBD1	TGCGCCAGCAGCTTATCAGGGGGCTCCCGCTACGAGCAGTACTTC	CASSLSGGSRYEQYF
TRBV7-2	NA	TRBJ1-6	NA	TGTGCCAGCACCTTGGCCCGGACAGCAGGAGGAGGGGGGTCACCCCTCCACTTT	CASTLARTAGGGGSPLHF
TRBV28	NA	TRBJ2-7	NA	TGTGCCAGCAACACAGGCCCCTACGAGCAGTACTTC	CASNTGPYEQYF
TRBV27	NA	TRBJ2-6	NA	TGTGCCAGCGGCCCAGGGACCGGTTCCTCTGGGGCCAACGTCCTGACTTTC	CASGPGTGSSGANVLTF
TRBV11-2	NA	TRBJ2-5	NA	TGTGCCAGCAGCTTACTCGAGACCCAGTACTTC	CASSLLETQYF
TRBV29-1	NA	TRBJ2-1	NA	TGCAGCTTCTGGTTCGAGAAGGGTCCGAATGAGCAGTTCTTC	CSFWFEKGPNEQFF
TRBV20-1	NA	TRBJ2-7	NA	TGCAGTGCTCGGAACGGGCAGTACTTC	CSARNGQYF
TRBV9	few	TRBJ1-6	TRBD1	TGTGCCAGCAGCCCTCAGGGGGATAATTCACCCCTCCACTTT	CASSPQGDNSPLHF
TRBV28	NA	TRBJ2-2	TRBD2	TGTGCCAGCAGTGTACTATTAGCGGGAGTGGGCACCGGGGAGCTGTTTTTT	CASSVLLAGVGTGELFF
TRBV9	NA	TRBJ2-5	TRBD2	TGTGCCAGCAGCGTAGCAGTCGGGCTAGCGGGGCAAGAGACCCAGTACTTC	CASSVAVGLAGQETQYF
TRBV6-1	NA	TRBJ1-1	NA	TGTGCCAGCAGTGACGGTGGCTGGAGGGGGTCATCTAACACTGAAGCTTTCTTT	CASSDGGWRGSSNTEAFF